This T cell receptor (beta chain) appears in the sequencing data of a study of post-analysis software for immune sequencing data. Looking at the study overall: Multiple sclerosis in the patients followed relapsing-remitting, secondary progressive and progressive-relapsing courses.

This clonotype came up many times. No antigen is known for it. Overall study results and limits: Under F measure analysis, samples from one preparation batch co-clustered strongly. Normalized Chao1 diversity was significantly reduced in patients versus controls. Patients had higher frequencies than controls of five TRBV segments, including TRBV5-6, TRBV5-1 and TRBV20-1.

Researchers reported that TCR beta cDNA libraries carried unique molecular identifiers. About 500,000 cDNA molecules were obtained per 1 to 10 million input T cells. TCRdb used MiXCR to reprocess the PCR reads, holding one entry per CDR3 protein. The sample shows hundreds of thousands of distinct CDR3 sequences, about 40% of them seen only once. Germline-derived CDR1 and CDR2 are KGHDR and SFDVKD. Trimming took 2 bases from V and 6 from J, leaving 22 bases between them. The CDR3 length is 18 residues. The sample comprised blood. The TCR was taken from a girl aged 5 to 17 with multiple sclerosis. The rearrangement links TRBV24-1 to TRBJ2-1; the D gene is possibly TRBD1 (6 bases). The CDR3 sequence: CATSDSRSPEGVANEQFF. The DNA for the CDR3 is TGTGCCACCAGTGATTCCCGTAGCCCCGAGGGGGTTGCCAATGAGCAGTTCTTC.